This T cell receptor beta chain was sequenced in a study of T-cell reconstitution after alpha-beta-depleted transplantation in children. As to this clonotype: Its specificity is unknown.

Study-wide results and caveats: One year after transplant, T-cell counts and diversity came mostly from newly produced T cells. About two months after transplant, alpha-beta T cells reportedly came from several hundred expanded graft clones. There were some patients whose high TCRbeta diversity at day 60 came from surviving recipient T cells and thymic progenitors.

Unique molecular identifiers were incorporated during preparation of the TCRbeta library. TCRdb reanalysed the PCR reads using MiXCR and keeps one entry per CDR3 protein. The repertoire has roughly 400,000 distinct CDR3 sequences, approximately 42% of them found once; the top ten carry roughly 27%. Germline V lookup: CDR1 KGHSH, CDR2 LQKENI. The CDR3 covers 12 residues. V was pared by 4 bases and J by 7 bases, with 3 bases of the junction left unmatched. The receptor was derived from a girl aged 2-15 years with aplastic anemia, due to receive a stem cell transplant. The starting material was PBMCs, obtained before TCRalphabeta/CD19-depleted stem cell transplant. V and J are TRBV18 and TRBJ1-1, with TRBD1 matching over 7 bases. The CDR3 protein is CASSLGQFEAFF. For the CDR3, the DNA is TGTGCCAGCTCACTGGGACAGTTTGAAGCTTTCTTT.